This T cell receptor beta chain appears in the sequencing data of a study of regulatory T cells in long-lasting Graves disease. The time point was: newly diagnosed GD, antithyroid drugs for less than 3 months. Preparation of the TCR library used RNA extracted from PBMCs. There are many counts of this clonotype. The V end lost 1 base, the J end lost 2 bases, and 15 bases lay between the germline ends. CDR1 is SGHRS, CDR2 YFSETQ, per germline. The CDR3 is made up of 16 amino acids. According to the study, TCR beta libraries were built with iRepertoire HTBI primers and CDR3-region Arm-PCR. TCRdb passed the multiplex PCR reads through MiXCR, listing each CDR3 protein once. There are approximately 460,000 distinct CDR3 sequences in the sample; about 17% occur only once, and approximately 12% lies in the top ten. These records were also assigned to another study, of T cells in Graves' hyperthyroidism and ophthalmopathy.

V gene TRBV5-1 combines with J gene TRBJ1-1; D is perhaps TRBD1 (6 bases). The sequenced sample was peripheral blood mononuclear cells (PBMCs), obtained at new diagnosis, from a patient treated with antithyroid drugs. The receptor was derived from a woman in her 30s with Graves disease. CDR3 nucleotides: TGCGCCAGCAGCTTGTTTGGACAGCAACGCAACACTGAAGCTTTCTTT. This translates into CASSLFGQQRNTEAFF.